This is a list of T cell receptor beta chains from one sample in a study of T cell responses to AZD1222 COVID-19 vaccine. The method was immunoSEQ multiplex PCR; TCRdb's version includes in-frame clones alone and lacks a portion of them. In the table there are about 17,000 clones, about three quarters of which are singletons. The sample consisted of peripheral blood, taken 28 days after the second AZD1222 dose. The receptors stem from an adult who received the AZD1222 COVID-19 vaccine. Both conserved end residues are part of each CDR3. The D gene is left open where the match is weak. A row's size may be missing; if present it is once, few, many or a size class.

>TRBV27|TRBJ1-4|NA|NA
TGTGCCAGCAGCGGCCCGGGAACTAATGAAAAACTGTTTTTT
CASSGPGTNEKLFF
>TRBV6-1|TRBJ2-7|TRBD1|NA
TGTGCCAGCAGTGAAGGGACAGGGGTCTACGAGCAGTACTTC
CASSEGTGVYEQYF
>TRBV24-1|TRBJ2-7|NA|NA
TGTGCCACCAGTGCCACAGGGGGGGCCGAGCAGTACTTC
CATSATGGAEQYF
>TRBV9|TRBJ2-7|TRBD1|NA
TGTGCCAGCAGCGTGGAGACAGGGACCTACGAGCAGTACTTC
CASSVETGTYEQYF
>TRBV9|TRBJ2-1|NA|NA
TGTGCCAGCAGCGTAGGGGGGTACTCCTACAATGAGCAGTTCTTC
CASSVGGYSYNEQFF
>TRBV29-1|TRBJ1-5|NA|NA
TGCAGCGCACAGGGTCCCGGCAATCAGCCCCAGCATTTT
CSAQGPGNQPQHF
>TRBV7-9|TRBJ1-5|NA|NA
TGTGCCACCAACCGCCAGGGAGATCAGCCCCAGCATTTT
CATNRQGDQPQHF
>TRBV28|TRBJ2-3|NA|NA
TGTGCCAGCAGTTTAGCCCCGGGGAGTATCACAGATACGCAGTATTTT
CASSLAPGSITDTQYF
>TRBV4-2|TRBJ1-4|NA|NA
TGTGCCAGCAGCCAAGCTGGGAGGGAGGAAAAACTGTTTTTT
CASSQAGREEKLFF
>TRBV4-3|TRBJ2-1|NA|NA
TGCGCCAGCAGCCAAGAGGGCCTTCGACAGTTTGGGGCTGAGCAGTTCTTC
CASSQEGLRQFGAEQFF
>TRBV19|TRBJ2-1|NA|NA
TGTGCCAGTAGTATAGGGTGGCAGGGACTCGAGCAGTTCTTC
CASSIGWQGLEQFF
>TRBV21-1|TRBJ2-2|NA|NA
TGTGCCGGTCACCAAACCTCGGGGAAAGAACGCGGGGAGCTGTTTTTT
CAGHQTSGKERGELFF
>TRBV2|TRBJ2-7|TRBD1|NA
TGTGCCAGCAGTTTCCGGGACAGGACCTACGAGCAGTACTTC
CASSFRDRTYEQYF
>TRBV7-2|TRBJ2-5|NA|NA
TGTGCCAGCAGCGCCGGGCTAGCCGTGGAGACCCAGTACTTC
CASSAGLAVETQYF
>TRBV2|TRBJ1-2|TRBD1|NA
TGTGCCACCGGGACAGGGGAAAGTGGAGACTATGGCTACACCTTC
CATGTGESGDYGYTF
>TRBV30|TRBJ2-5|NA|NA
TGTGCCTGGAGTGTAGAAGGGGTCCTGGGGGAGACCCAGTACTTC
CAWSVEGVLGETQYF
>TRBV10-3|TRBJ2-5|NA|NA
TGTGCCATCAGTGGGAGAGGGACACGCGGGACCCAGTACTTC
CAISGRGTRGTQYF
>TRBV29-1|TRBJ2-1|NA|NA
TGCACCACCAAATCGGGTAACAATGAGCAGTTCTTC
CTTKSGNNEQFF
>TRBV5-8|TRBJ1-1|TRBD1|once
TGTGCCAGCAGCGCTCAGGGGGGGACTGAAGCTTTCTTT
CASSAQGGTEAFF
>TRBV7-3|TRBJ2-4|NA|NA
TGTGCCAGCAGCCCGGACGGTCGCGCCAAAAACATTCAGTACTTC
CASSPDGRAKNIQYF
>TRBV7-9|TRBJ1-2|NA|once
TGTGCCAGCAGCCCCCCCCGGAGCTATGGCGGCTACACCTTC
CASSPPRSYGGYTF
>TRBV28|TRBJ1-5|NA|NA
TGTGCCACTAAGACGGGGGCTGGCAATCAGCCCCAGCATTTT
CATKTGAGNQPQHF
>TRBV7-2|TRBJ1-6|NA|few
TGTGCCAGCAGCTTACAACGGTCACCCCTCCACTTT
CASSLQRSPLHF
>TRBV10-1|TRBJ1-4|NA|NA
TGCGCCAGCAGTGAGAAACGGGGCACTGGTGAAAAACTGTTTTTT
CASSEKRGTGEKLFF
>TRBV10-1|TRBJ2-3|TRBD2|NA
TGCGCCAGCCCTTTCCCTAGCGGAAGCACAGATACGCAGTATTTT
CASPFPSGSTDTQYF
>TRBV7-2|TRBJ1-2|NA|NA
TGTGCCAGCAGCTTAGTTACAGCGAACTATGGCTACACCTTC
CASSLVTANYGYTF
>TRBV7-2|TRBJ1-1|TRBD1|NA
TGTGCCAGCAGCGTACAGGGGGGAACTGAAGCTTTCTTT
CASSVQGGTEAFF
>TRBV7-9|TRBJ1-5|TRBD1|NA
TGTGCCAGCAGCCCCGACAGGGTCGGCGAGCCCCAGCATTTT
CASSPDRVGEPQHF
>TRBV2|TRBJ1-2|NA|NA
TGTGCCAGCAGCCCTAGACGTGGGAACTATGGCTACACCTTC
CASSPRRGNYGYTF
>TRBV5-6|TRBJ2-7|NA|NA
TGTGCCAGCAGCCAGGACCGCTACGAGCAGTACTTC
CASSQDRYEQYF
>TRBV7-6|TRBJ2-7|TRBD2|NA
TGTGCCAGCAGCTTAGGGACTAGCCTCTCATCCTACGAGCAGTACTTC
CASSLGTSLSSYEQYF
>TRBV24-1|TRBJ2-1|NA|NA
TGTGCCACCAGTGCCGGGATCTCCTACAATGAGCAGTTCTTC
CATSAGISYNEQFF
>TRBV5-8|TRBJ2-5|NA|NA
TGTGCCAGCAGCTTGGTAGCCACAGAGACCCAGTACTTC
CASSLVATETQYF
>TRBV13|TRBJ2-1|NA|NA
TGTGCCAGCAGCCACGGGGGCCCCGGGGATGAGCAGTTCTTC
CASSHGGPGDEQFF
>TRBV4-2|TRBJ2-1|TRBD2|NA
TGTGCCAGCAGCCAAGATCAGCTCATAGCGGGGGAGCACAATGAGCAGTTCTTC
CASSQDQLIAGEHNEQFF
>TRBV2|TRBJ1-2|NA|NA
TGTGCCAGCAGAGGGGATGGCTACACCTTC
CASRGDGYTF
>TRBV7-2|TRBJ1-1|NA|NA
TGTGCCAGCAGCCTAAAGGGGGGACGAGCTTTCTTT
CASSLKGGRAFF
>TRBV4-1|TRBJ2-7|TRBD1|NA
TGCGCCAGCAGCCCGGGACAGGGGGCGCGCGTCGAGCAGTACTTC
CASSPGQGARVEQYF
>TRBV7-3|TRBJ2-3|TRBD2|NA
TGTGCCAGCAGCTTCGGGGGGGCCAAAGATACGCAGTATTTT
CASSFGGAKDTQYF
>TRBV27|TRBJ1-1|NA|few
TGTGCCAGCAGACCACAGGGTAGCACTGAAGCTTTCTTT
CASRPQGSTEAFF
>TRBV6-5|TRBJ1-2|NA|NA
TGTGCCAGCAGTTCTCTGTGGGACTATGGCTACACCTTC
CASSSLWDYGYTF
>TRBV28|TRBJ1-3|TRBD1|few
TGTGCCAGCAGTTTATTGGGACAGGGGGGAAACACCATATATTTT
CASSLLGQGGNTIYF
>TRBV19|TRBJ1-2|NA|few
TGTGCCATTTCCGCGGGGTTGGGCTACACCTTC
CAISAGLGYTF
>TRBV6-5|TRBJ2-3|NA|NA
TGTGCCAGCACCCGCGGAACTACGCAGTATTTT
CASTRGTTQYF
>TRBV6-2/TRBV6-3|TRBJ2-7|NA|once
TGTGCCAGCAGCCTTACCACCGGGACACTTATGTACGAGCAGTACTTC
CASSLTTGTLMYEQYF
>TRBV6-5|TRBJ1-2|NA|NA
TGTGCCAGCAGTACGGAGGGTTTTAATGGCTACACCTTC
CASSTEGFNGYTF
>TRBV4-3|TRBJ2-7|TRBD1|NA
TGCGCCAGCAGCCAGGACAGGGCGGGCTACGAGCAGTACTTC
CASSQDRAGYEQYF
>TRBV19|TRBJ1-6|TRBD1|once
TGTGCCAGTGAGCCGAGACAGGGCTCCTATAATTCACCCCTCCACTTT
CASEPRQGSYNSPLHF
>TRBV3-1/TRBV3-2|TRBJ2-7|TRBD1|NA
TGTGCCAGCAGCCAAGGGCGACAGGGGGCGAAGGAGCAGTACTTC
CASSQGRQGAKEQYF
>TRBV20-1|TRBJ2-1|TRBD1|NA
TGCAGTGCATCGTGGGGGCAGGGGGAGTTCTTC
CSASWGQGEFF
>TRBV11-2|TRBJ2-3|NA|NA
TGTGCCAGCAGCTGGGGGGCCGCCGGTGGGGGAACAGATACGCAGTATTTT
CASSWGAAGGGTDTQYF
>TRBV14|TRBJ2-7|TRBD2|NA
TGTGCCAGCAGCCCCCTGGGCGGGGGGGTTTACGAGCAGTACTTC
CASSPLGGGVYEQYF
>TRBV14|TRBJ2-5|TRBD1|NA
TGTGCCAGCAGCCAAGGACAGGGAACGGTAGAGACCCAGTACTTC
CASSQGQGTVETQYF
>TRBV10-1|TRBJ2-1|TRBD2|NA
TGCGCCAGCAGTGAGGCGGGACTAGTTGGGGGACACAATGAGCAGTTCTTC
CASSEAGLVGGHNEQFF